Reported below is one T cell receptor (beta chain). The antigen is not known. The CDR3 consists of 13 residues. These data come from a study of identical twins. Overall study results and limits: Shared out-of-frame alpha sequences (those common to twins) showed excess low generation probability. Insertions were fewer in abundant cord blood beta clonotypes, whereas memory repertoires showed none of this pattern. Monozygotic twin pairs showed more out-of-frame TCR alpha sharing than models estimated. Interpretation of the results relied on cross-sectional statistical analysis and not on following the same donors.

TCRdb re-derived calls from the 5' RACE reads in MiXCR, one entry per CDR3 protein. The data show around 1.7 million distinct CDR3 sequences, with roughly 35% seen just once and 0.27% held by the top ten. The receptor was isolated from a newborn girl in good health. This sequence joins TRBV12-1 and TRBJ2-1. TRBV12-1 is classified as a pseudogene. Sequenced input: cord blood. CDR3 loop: CASSGSSYNEHFF. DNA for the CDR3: TGTGCCAGTAGCGGGAGCTCCTACAATGAGCACTTCTTC.